The clone carrying this T cell receptor beta chain was found a few times. Between 20 and 30 mg of unsorted bulk tissue served as the source from which RNA and DNA were co-extracted. Five discrete regions of every tumor underwent sampling. The CDR3 spans 15 residues. Germline assignment: CDR1 SEHNR and CDR2 FQNEAQ (reference sequence). V shed 5 bases, J shed 5 bases, and the junction held 9 bases outside the gene matches. Total RNA amounting to roughly 480 ng was the source from which TCR beta cDNA was made with a constant-region primer. Three rounds of nested multiplex PCR with slightly modified ARM-PCR produced TCR beta libraries. In the first two PCR rounds, TRBV1-TRBV30 forward primers were paired with a C-beta reverse primer, and each round lasted roughly 9 cycles. Each CDR3 protein is one row after TCRdb ran MiXCR on the multiplex PCR reads. Seen here are 40,000 to 60,000 distinct CDR3 sequences, roughly 77% observed once, and the top ten hold 20% to 30%.

This record belongs to a study of tumor-infiltrating lymphocytes in primary liver carcinoma. Study as a whole: Male and female patients aged 30 to 69 years made up the cohort. Among the tumors, stages were T1-T3 N0M0 and sizes about 4 to 11 cm. Sample yields of productive TCRbeta reads, ranging from roughly 3.65 to 7.5 million, were similar across tissue types.

Sequenced material: liver tumor tissue from sampling region 3. The sample's subset: tumor region T3, left-lateral pole. The clonotype originates from a man aged 35 to 55 with primary liver carcinoma and hepatitis B virus infection. The rearrangement links TRBV7-9 to TRBJ2-5, with TRBD1 matching 9 bases. The CDR3 sequence is CASSAGTGRLETQYF. The CDR3, as DNA: TGTGCCAGCAGCGCCGGGACAGGGAGGTTGGAGACCCAGTACTTC.